Reported below is one T cell receptor beta chain. Then a second PCR, running about 6 to 11 cycles, was carried out with a sample-barcoded 5' primer and a J-beta primer mix. TCRdb reprocessed the 5' RACE reads with MiXCR, giving one entry per CDR3 protein. Of about a million distinct CDR3 sequences listed, more than 30% are singletons. The data are from a study of blood T cells in healthy people across ages. In the study overall: About one barcoded beta molecule was captured per two T cells (by template switching).

Sample: blood. This receptor was obtained from a man aged 18 to 29 in good health.

CDR3 bases: TGTGCCAGCAGGGGATTGGAGACCCAGTACTTC. Residues: CASRGLETQYF. The chain carries TRBV12-3 or TRBV12-4 and TRBJ2-5; no clear D gene. V gave up 6 bases and J gave up 5 bases, with 7 bases separating them. This CDR3 region has 11 residues.